Shown below are 23 T cell receptor beta chains from a single sample sequenced in a study of cytomegalovirus exposure and HLA in healthy donors. PCR used 60 Vbeta primers and 13 Jbeta primers. TCRdb's table, derived via immunoSEQ multiplex PCR, lists solely in-frame clones and lacks some. The repertoire has 150,000 or so clones, about 70% of them found once; the top ten carry roughly 1.9%. The sample comprised PBMCs. These receptors all stem from a woman aged 60-75 years in good health and CMV-seropositive.

This clone was seen only a few times. The rearrangement links TRBV10-3 to TRBJ2-7; 9 positions match TRBD1. Germline V lookup: CDR1 ENHRY, CDR2 SYGVKD. V was clipped by 2 bases and J by 4 bases; unmatched bases: 6. The CDR3 has 15 residues. CDR3 loop: CAISEPGQGRYEQYF. The CDR3, as DNA: TGTGCCATCAGTGAGCCGGGACAGGGAAGGTACGAGCAGTACTTC.

The chain uses TRBV5-6 and TRBJ2-5; possible D gene TRBD2, 6 bases. The V end was cut by 6 bases, the J end by 2 bases, with 17 bases between. The CDR3 has 15 amino acids. Germline V gives CDR1 SGHDT, CDR2 YYEEEE. CDR3 nucleotides: TGTGCCAGCACCTCGGCGGGGAGGTTTCAAGAGACCCAGTACTTC. Amino acid sequence: CASTSAGRFQETQYF.

The chain joins TRBV29-1 to TRBJ2-3, with TRBD2 matching over 8 bases. The ends lost 7 bases at V and 1 base at J; junction bases unmatched: 10. Germline assignment: CDR1 SQVTM and CDR2 ANQGSEA. This CDR3 has 15 residues. The CDR3 nucleotides read TGCAGCGGTTCGGGTGGACTAGCCGGCACAGATACGCAGTATTTT. Translated, it gives CSGSGGLAGTDTQYF.

The J gene is TRBJ1-1, the V gene TRBV5-8; D remains ambiguous. The CDR3 consists of 15 residues. Germline V gives CDR1 SGHTS, CDR2 YDEGEE. Trimming removed 3 bases at V and 2 bases at J, with 14 bases between. CDR3 bases: TGTGCCAGCAGCTGGGAGGTTCGGCCCAACACTGAAGCTTTCTTT. Translation: CASSWEVRPNTEAFF.

The CDR3 DNA follows: TGTGCCAGCAGTTACAGCGGACAGGGCTATGGCTACACCTTC. Its protein is CASSYSGQGYGYTF. J is TRBJ1-2 and V is TRBV6-5, with 8 bases that match TRBD1. The CDR3 spans 14 residues. V gave up 2 bases and J gave up 4 bases; unmatched junction bases: 3. Germline CDR1 is MNHEY and CDR2 is SVGAGI.

The chain combines TRBV28 with TRBJ2-7; 13 bases fit TRBD2. Germline V CDR1 and CDR2: MDHEN, SYDVKM. This CDR3 has 15 amino acids. V shed 6 bases and J 6 bases; nucleotides not matched to a gene: 8. The DNA for the CDR3 is TGTGCCAGCAGCCCCCCGCGGACTAGCGGGAGCGAGCAGTACTTC. Encoded protein: CASSPPRTSGSEQYF. The full variable domain, its missing parts supplied by reference TRBV28 and TRBJ2-7, is DVKVTQSSRYLVKRTGEKVFLECVQDMDHENMFWYRQDPGLGLRLIYFSYDVKMKEKGDIPEGYSVSREKKERFSLILESASTNQTSMYLCASSPPRTSGSEQYFGPGTRLTVT.

The chain recombines TRBV6-5 with TRBJ2-1; 8 nucleotides agree with TRBD2. With V trimmed by 6 bases and J by 7 bases, 11 bases remained unmatched. CDR1 is MNHEY, CDR2 SVGAGI, per germline. The length of the CDR3 is 15 residues. CDR3 nucleotide sequence: TGTGCCAGCAGCACCCCGGGACTAGAGGGGAATGAGCAGTTCTTC. Translating it yields CASSTPGLEGNEQFF.

The chain recombines TRBV30 with TRBJ1-1, with D perhaps TRBD1 (5 bases). The V end lost 0 bases, the J end lost 1 base, and 9 bases lay between the germline ends. The CDR3 totals 14 residues. Germline V CDR1 and CDR2: GTSNPN, SVGIG (reference sequence). In DNA, the CDR3 is TGTGCCTGGAGTGTTGGTACAGGGAACACTGAAGCTTTCTTT. This translates into CAWSVGTGNTEAFF.

The chain joins TRBV19 to TRBJ1-2; possibly TRBD1 for D (6 bases). V shed 6 bases and J shed 0 bases, with 8 bases lying between them. The CDR3 runs to 13 residues. Germline CDR1 and CDR2: LNHDA and SQIVND (reference sequence). CDR3 in DNA: TGTGCCAGTAGGGGGACATCTAACTATGGCTACACCTTC. Translating it yields CASRGTSNYGYTF.

This chain links TRBV2 with TRBJ2-3, with TRBD1 as a possible D gene (5 bases). The CDR3 covers 13 residues. V was shortened by 5 bases and J by 3 bases, with 9 bases between the two germline ends. Germline values: CDR1 SNHLY, CDR2 FYNNEI. The CDR3 protein is CASSRQPTDTQYF. The DNA of the CDR3 is TGTGCCAGCAGTCGACAGCCTACAGATACGCAGTATTTT.

This clone has a handful of counts. The chain links TRBV5-4 to TRBJ2-1; the D gene is possibly TRBD1 (5 bases). This CDR3 region has 13 residues. Trimming cost V 4 bases and J 8 bases, with 13 bases left between them. Germline V lookup: CDR1 SGHNT, CDR2 YYREEE (reference sequence). DNA for the CDR3: TGTGCCAGCAGCCTCCGACAGCGTGATGAGCAGTTCTTC. This codes for CASSLRQRDEQFF.

This sequence joins TRBV6-1 and TRBJ2-5, with TRBD2 as a possible D gene (5 bases). The V end was cut by 7 bases, the J end by 1 base, with 10 bases between. This CDR3 is 13 amino acids long. Germline V CDR1 and CDR2: MNHNS, SASEGT. The CDR3 coding sequence is TGTGCCAGCACATCGGGGAGCCAAGAGACCCAGTACTTC. Translating it yields CASTSGSQETQYF.

The J gene is TRBJ2-4, the V gene TRBV2; perhaps TRBD1 as D (6 bases). V was trimmed by 3 bases and J by 0 bases, leaving 18 bases between them. The CDR3 runs 18 residues. Germline values: CDR1 SNHLY, CDR2 FYNNEI. CDR3 in DNA: TGTGCCAGCAGTGATGATATTCTGGGACAAAAAGCCAAAAACATTCAGTACTTC. Its protein is CASSDDILGQKAKNIQYF.

This chain joins TRBV10-3 and TRBJ2-5, with D tentatively TRBD1 (5 bases). The CDR3 length is 13 residues. The V and J ends lost 5 bases and 2 bases respectively, with 9 bases between them. Germline V gene sequence: CDR1 ENHRY, CDR2 SYGVKD. The CDR3 protein is CAISRQFQETQYF. The CDR3 DNA reads as TGTGCCATCAGTCGACAGTTTCAAGAGACCCAGTACTTC.

This clone was seen a single time. The chain couples TRBV5-4 to TRBJ1-2; no clear D. The V gene's germline CDR1 is SGHNT and CDR2 YYREEE (reference sequence). Trimming removed 1 base at V and 7 bases at J, with 8 bases between. CDR3 length: 12 residues. In nucleotides, the CDR3 is TGTGCCAGCAGCTTGCCACGGTTTGGCTACACCTTC. The encoded protein is CASSLPRFGYTF.

In the case of this clone: A junction end diverges from the germline sequence, so it may reflect a read error. The chain is built from TRBV10-3 and TRBJ1-1, with D hard to call. The CDR3 loop spans 12 amino acids. From germline, CDR1 is ENHRY and CDR2 SYGVKD. The DNA of the CDR3 is TGCGTGCTAACGGCAGGACTCACTGAAGCTTTCTTT. It encodes CVLTAGLTEAFF.

The chain carries TRBV5-4 and TRBJ1-1; D call uncertain. The CDR3 has 16 residues. Trimming left V 1 base short and J 5 bases short, with 18 bases between. Germline V gene sequence: CDR1 SGHNT, CDR2 YYREEE (reference sequence). CDR3 in amino acids: CASSLRVVETGTEAFF. In nucleotides, the CDR3 is TGTGCCAGCAGCTTGCGTGTCGTGGAGACGGGAACTGAAGCTTTCTTT.

The V gene is TRBV2, the J gene TRBJ2-1, with 13 bases that match TRBD2. The V segment lost 6 bases and the J segment 7 bases; nucleotides outside the gene matches: 9. This CDR3 has 16 residues. Germline V gives CDR1 SNHLY, CDR2 FYNNEI. CDR3 region: CASSSGLAGIWNEQFF. As DNA, the CDR3 is TGTGCCAGCAGCTCGGGACTAGCGGGAATATGGAATGAGCAGTTCTTC.

V is TRBV28 and J is TRBJ1-2; D is perhaps TRBD1 (6 bases). This CDR3 has 12 residues. Trimming stripped 6 bases from V and 5 bases from J, with 10 bases between. Germline CDR1 MDHEN, CDR2 SYDVKM. CDR3 DNA sequence: TGTGCCAGCAGCCAACAGGGATATGGCTACACCTTC. This gives the protein CASSQQGYGYTF.

Comments on this clone: This same CDR3 is encoded by further DNA sequences in the sample. The chain combines TRBV7-9 with TRBJ2-5; possibly TRBD1 for D (6 bases). The CDR3 length is 14 residues. Germline V gene lookup returns CDR1 SEHNR and CDR2 FQNEAQ (reference sequence). Between the trimmed V and J ends, which lost 3 bases and 0 bases, there was a span of 8 bases. CDR3 sequence (DNA): TGTGCCAGCAGCTTTAGGACAGACCAAGAGACCCAGTACTTC. Amino acid sequence: CASSFRTDQETQYF.

Concerning this clone: Other DNA sequences in this sample translate to the same CDR3. This sequence joins TRBV5-1 and TRBJ2-7, with a tentative D call TRBD2 (7 bases). Germline V gene sequence: CDR1 SGHRS, CDR2 YFSETQ. CDR3 length: 13 residues. V lost 0 bases to trimming and J lost 6 bases, with 10 bases between them. This CDR3 is CASSLGGGAEQYF. CDR3 DNA: TGCGCCAGCAGCTTGGGAGGGGGGGCCGAGCAGTACTTC.

This chain connects TRBV7-8 to TRBJ2-7; 8 nucleotides align to TRBD2. V gave up 5 bases and J gave up 4 bases; unmatched junction bases: 13. CDR1 is SGHVS, CDR2 FQNEAQ, per germline. This CDR3 is 16 amino acids long. The CDR3 is CASSLKHTSGFYEQYF. The CDR3 DNA follows: TGTGCCAGCAGCCTTAAACATACTAGCGGATTTTACGAGCAGTACTTC.

The rearrangement joins TRBV15 to TRBJ2-1, with 12 bases identical to TRBD2. In germline, CDR1 is LNHNV, CDR2 YYDKDF (reference sequence). The CDR3 runs 15 residues. V lost 3 bases and J lost 8; bases outside the gene matches: 5. This CDR3 reads CATSSARTSGDEQFF. CDR3 nucleotide sequence: TGTGCCACCAGCAGCGCCAGGACTAGCGGGGATGAGCAGTTCTTC. The full variable domain, with the rest looked up from reference TRBV15 and TRBJ2-1, is DAMVIQNPRYQVTQFGKPVTLSCSQTLNHNVMYWYQQKSSQAPKLLFHYYDKDFNNEADTPDNFQSRRPNTSFCFLDIRSPGLGDTAMYLCATSSARTSGDEQFFGPGTRLTVL.